Listed here is a single TCR beta chain. These data are taken from a study of blood T cell repertoires in COVID-19. The germline V gene has CDR1 LGHDT and CDR2 YNNKEL (reference sequence). The CDR3 is made up of 15 amino acids. V lost 5 bases to trimming and J lost 4 bases; unmatched junction nucleotides: 8. Generated by immunoSEQ multiplex PCR, the TCRdb table keeps only in-frame clones and is missing some. This table has 85,000 to 100,000 clones, about nine tenths appearing once. The TCR was taken from a man aged 55 to 70 with acute or convalescent COVID-19. The chain is built from TRBV3-1 (or the pseudogene TRBV3-2) and TRBJ1-5, with 7 bases fitting TRBD1. The specimen sequenced was peripheral blood. CDR3 sequence reads: CASSSTGTENQPQHF. For the CDR3, the DNA is TGTGCCAGCAGCTCAACCGGGACAGAGAATCAGCCCCAGCATTTT.